The 10 T cell receptor beta chains in this list originate from one sample, sequenced in a study of T-cell reconstitution after alpha-beta-depleted transplantation in children. Preparation of the TCRbeta library was carried out with unique molecular identifiers. TCRdb processed the PCR reads anew with MiXCR; each CDR3 protein has one entry. The sample yields around 960,000 distinct CDR3 sequences, 25% to 35% seen once. The sample consisted of PBMCs, mostly from graft donor cells, taken 360 days after TCRalphabeta/CD19-depleted stem cell transplant. The receptors come from a boy in the first two years of life who had a stem cell transplant for SCID, so the T cells may come from the graft donor.

This clonotype has only a few counts. The CDR3 nucleotides are TGCAGTGCTGGGGGGACAGGGACCTACGAGCAGTACTTC. Its translation is CSAGGTGTYEQYF. The rearrangement uses TRBV20-1 and TRBJ2-7; the match to TRBD1 covers 9 bases. The V gene end was trimmed by 5 bases and the J gene end by 2 bases; junction bases not matched to a gene: 4. CDR1 DFQATT and CDR2 SNEGSKA come from the germline V gene (reference sequence). CDR3 length equals 13 residues.

CDR3 sequence reads: CASSYRYLRGIYEQYF. DNA for the CDR3: TGTGCCAGCAGTTACCGATATCTCAGGGGGATCTACGAGCAGTACTTC. This chain connects TRBV6-5 to TRBJ2-7, with 7 bases aligning to TRBD1. V was pared by 2 bases and J by 3 bases, with 10 bases of the junction left unmatched. Germline loops: CDR1 MNHEY, CDR2 SVGAGI. This CDR3 has 16 amino acids.

Concerning this clonotype: The junction differs from germline at one of its ends, possibly a read error. The V call is TRBV27, the J call TRBJ2-7; tentatively, D is TRBD1 (5 bases). The germline V gene encodes CDR1 MNHEY and CDR2 SMNVEV (reference sequence). The CDR3 extends over 13 amino acids. In DNA form, the CDR3 reads TGTGCCAGCGGTTTACAGGTCTCCTACGAGCAGTACTTC. Translation gives CASGLQVSYEQYF.

This clonotype has more than one count but fewer than ten. The DNA of the CDR3 is TGTGCCAGCAGCTTCGTTGGTTCAGTGTCCTACGAGCAGTACTTC. Its translation: CASSFVGSVSYEQYF. V and J are TRBV5-6 and TRBJ2-7; D gene uncertain. The V gene lost 2 bases and the J gene lost 1 base, with 13 bases spanning the gap. CDR3 length: 15 amino acids. In germline, CDR1 is SGHDT, CDR2 YYEEEE.

The count of this clonotype is one. The CDR3 sequence: CASSLGWAPQETQYF. The CDR3, as DNA: TGTGCCAGCAGCTTAGGATGGGCCCCACAAGAGACCCAGTACTTC. The V gene is TRBV11-2, the J gene TRBJ2-5; D gene unclear. The CDR3 has 15 amino acids. Trimming left V 1 base short and J 2 bases short, with 11 bases between. From germline, CDR1 is SGHAT and CDR2 FQNNGV.

The genes are TRBV20-1 and TRBJ2-5; possibly TRBD2 for D (5 bases). Germline CDR1 and CDR2: DFQATT and SNEGSKA (reference sequence). The CDR3 spans 13 residues. Trimming removed 4 bases from V and 4 bases from J, with 13 bases in between. The CDR3 DNA reads TGCAGTGCTAACCTACTAGGCCGAGAGACCCAGTACTTC. It is translated as CSANLLGRETQYF.

The chain has TRBV18 and TRBJ2-5, with a possible D match to TRBD2 (5 bases). Germline CDR1 is KGHSH and CDR2 is LQKENI. The CDR3 is made up of 18 amino acids. Trimming took off 2 bases at V and 6 bases at J, with 25 bases between the two ends. The CDR3 loop reads CASSPRESGNSLPKTQYF. CDR3 nucleotide sequence: TGTGCCAGCTCACCAAGGGAGTCCGGGAACAGCCTGCCGAAGACCCAGTACTTC.

The chain carries TRBV5-1 and TRBJ1-2; D ambiguous. CDR3 size: 14 residues. V lost 4 bases to trimming and J lost 2 bases, with 12 bases between them. CDR1 is SGHRS and CDR2 is YFSETQ in the germline V gene. The CDR3: CASSPVGPNYGYTF. The CDR3 DNA is TGCGCCAGCAGCCCGGTGGGCCCAAACTATGGCTACACCTTC.

The J gene is TRBJ2-7, the V gene TRBV5-1, with a weak D call TRBD1 (8 bases). The CDR3 consists of 15 residues. Trimming cost V 2 bases and J 5 bases, with 17 bases left between them. CDR1 SGHRS and CDR2 YFSETQ come from the germline V gene. CDR3 residues: CASSFTRTGRDEQYF. CDR3 in DNA: TGCGCCAGCAGCTTTACCCGGACAGGGAGGGACGAGCAGTACTTC.

CDR3 sequence reads: CASSPSREVNYGYTF. CDR3 DNA sequence: TGTGCCAGCAGCCCCAGCAGGGAGGTTAACTATGGCTACACCTTC. This chain links TRBV7-9 with TRBJ1-2; weak D call: TRBD1 (5 bases). The V gene lost 5 bases and the J gene lost 1 base, with 14 bases spanning the gap. The CDR3 is 15 residues long. In germline, CDR1 is SEHNR, CDR2 FQNEAQ (reference sequence).